The 24 T cell receptor beta chains reported below all come from one sample, sequenced in a study of cytomegalovirus exposure and HLA in healthy donors. The primer mix had 60 Vbeta and 13 Jbeta primers. Clones were sequenced by immunoSEQ multiplex PCR, and TCRdb holds only the in-frame ones, with some missing. The table has around 150,000 clones, roughly 79% seen once. The sample taken for sequencing was PBMCs. These receptors all come from a male donor in good health and CMV-seronegative.

J is TRBJ2-5 and V is TRBV7-9; D is perhaps TRBD2 (5 bases). In germline, CDR1 is SEHNR, CDR2 FQNEAQ (reference sequence). The ends were cut back, 1 base at V and 3 bases at J, with 15 bases in the middle. This CDR3 has 16 amino acids. This CDR3 reads CASSLVLESGKETQYF. The CDR3 DNA sequence: TGTGCCAGCAGCTTAGTACTTGAGTCCGGGAAAGAGACCCAGTACTTC.

The chain combines TRBV6-5 with TRBJ2-3; D call uncertain. Germline assignment: CDR1 MNHEY and CDR2 SVGAGI. The germline V and J ends were trimmed by 1 base and 4 bases, with 6 bases remaining between them. There are 13 residues in the CDR3. The CDR3 nucleotides are TGTGCCAGCAGTTACTTTGAGGCAGATACGCAGTATTTT. This translates into CASSYFEADTQYF.

The rearrangement uses TRBV5-1 and TRBJ2-3; 7 nucleotides align to TRBD2. CDR1 is SGHRS and CDR2 is YFSETQ in the germline V gene. This CDR3 is built from 14 residues. The ends lost 4 bases at V and 4 bases at J; junction bases unmatched: 6. The CDR3, as DNA: TGCGCCAGCAGCACGGGCGCGGGGGCAGATACGCAGTATTTT. Its translation is CASSTGAGADTQYF.

The chain combines TRBV9 with TRBJ2-1; maybe TRBD2 (5 bases). The ends were cut back, 0 bases at V and 8 bases at J, with 6 bases in the middle. Germline CDR1 SGDLS, CDR2 YYNGEE. The CDR3 has 12 residues. This CDR3 reads CASSVVGDEQFF. CDR3 nucleotide sequence: TGTGCCAGCAGCGTAGTCGGGGATGAGCAGTTCTTC.

This sequence joins TRBV5-4 and TRBJ2-7; 16 positions match TRBD2. Germline V lookup: CDR1 SGHNT, CDR2 YYREEE (reference sequence). The CDR3 is 15 residues long. The ends lost 7 bases at V and 1 base at J; junction bases unmatched: 2. The chain's CDR3 is CASGTSGGGSYEQYF. The DNA for the CDR3 is TGTGCCAGCGGGACTAGCGGGGGGGGGTCCTACGAGCAGTACTTC.

This chain joins TRBV2 and TRBJ1-6, with TRBD1 matching over 7 bases. Germline V gene lookup returns CDR1 SNHLY and CDR2 FYNNEI. CDR3 length equals 16 residues. V trimming: 1 base; J trimming: 7 bases; junction bases outside the gene matches: 7. The CDR3 spells CASSEVLAGGNSPLHF. CDR3 coding DNA: TGTGCCAGCAGTGAAGTTCTGGCAGGGGGAAATTCACCCCTCCACTTT.

Regarding this clone: One end of the junction is discordant with germline, which a read error may explain. V gene TRBV7-2 combines with J gene TRBJ1-1, with 7 bases fitting TRBD1. CDR3 length: 13 residues. CDR1 and CDR2 from the germline V gene are SGHTA and FQGNSA. CDR3 DNA: TGTGCCAGCAGCTCACAGGGGAACATTGAAGCTTTCTTT. This translates into CASSSQGNIEAFF. Full variable domain (outside the CDR3, taken from reference TRBV7-2 and TRBJ1-1): GAGVSQSPSNKVTEKGKDVELRCDPISGHTALYWYRQSLGQGLEFLIYFQGNSAPDKSGLPSDRFSAERTGGSVSTLTIQRTQQEDSAVYLCASSSQGNIEAFFGQGTRLTVV.

The gene calls are TRBV9 and TRBJ1-4; 10 positions agree with TRBD1. The V gene end was trimmed by 2 bases and the J gene end by 5 bases; junction bases not matched to a gene: 3. The germline CDR1 and CDR2 sequences are SGDLS and YYNGEE. CDR3 size: 15 residues. This chain's CDR3 is CASSVTGQGNEKLFF. CDR3 DNA: TGTGCCAGCAGCGTTACGGGACAGGGGAATGAAAAACTGTTTTTT. The full variable domain, completed using reference TRBV9 and TRBJ1-4, is DSGVTQTPKHLITATGQRVTLRCSPRSGDLSVYWYQQSLDQGLQFLIQYYNGEERAKGNILERFSAQQFPDLHSELNLSSLELGDSALYFCASSVTGQGNEKLFFGSGTQLSVL.

This clone was picked up one time. The V gene is TRBV7-2, the J gene TRBJ2-3; 13 bases match TRBD2. Germline-derived CDR1 and CDR2 are SGHTA and FQGNSA. The CDR3 length is 16 residues. With V trimmed by 3 bases and J by 3 bases, 3 bases remained unmatched. In DNA form, the CDR3 reads TGTGCCAGCAGCTTGGTGGGACTAGCGGGGACAGATACGCAGTATTTT. Encoded protein: CASSLVGLAGTDTQYF.

The chain is built from TRBV5-1 and TRBJ1-1; the match to TRBD1 covers 8 bases. Trimming removed 5 bases from V and 0 bases from J; junction bases left unmatched: 6. CDR3 size: 15 residues. From germline, CDR1 is SGHRS and CDR2 YFSETQ. CDR3 DNA: TGCGCCAGCAGACAAACGACAGGGGTGAACACTGAAGCTTTCTTT. It is translated as CASRQTTGVNTEAFF.

The chain joins TRBV30 to TRBJ2-7; D is possibly TRBD1 (6 bases). Trimming cost V 5 bases and J 3 bases, with 11 bases left between them. CDR3 length: 12 amino acids. Germline-derived CDR1 and CDR2 are GTSNPN and SVGIG (reference sequence). CDR3 residues: CAWGGSHYEQYF. The CDR3 coding sequence is TGTGCCTGGGGGGGCTCGCACTACGAGCAGTACTTC.

This clone has more than one count but fewer than ten. The J gene is TRBJ1-1, the V gene TRBV6-1; TRBD1 might be the D (6 bases). V lost 0 bases and J lost 1, with 12 bases in between. The length of the CDR3 is 16 residues. Germline-derived CDR1 and CDR2 are MNHNS and SASEGT. Here the CDR3 reads CASSEAPGVANTEAFF. The CDR3 nucleotides are TGTGCCAGCAGTGAAGCCCCAGGGGTGGCGAACACTGAAGCTTTCTTT.

The chain couples TRBV6-5 to TRBJ2-3; 10 bases line up with TRBD1. The V gene's germline CDR1 is MNHEY and CDR2 SVGAGI. Trimming at V came to 6 bases and at J to 4 bases, leaving 7 bases not matched to a gene. This CDR3 has 15 residues. CDR3 residues: CASRATGGPPDTQYF. The CDR3 bases are TGTGCCAGCAGGGCGACAGGGGGCCCGCCAGATACGCAGTATTTT.

The V gene is TRBV29-1, the J gene TRBJ2-5; D ambiguous. Germline CDR1 SQVTM, CDR2 ANQGSEA. V gave up 1 base and J gave up 7 bases, with 16 bases separating them. The CDR3 consists of 14 residues. The CDR3 spells CSVEVLPYGGTQYF. CDR3 nucleotides: TGCAGCGTTGAAGTCCTACCATACGGCGGGACCCAGTACTTC.

This chain joins TRBV6-1 and TRBJ1-2, with 8 bases that match TRBD1. Germline loops: CDR1 MNHNS, CDR2 SASEGT. CDR3 length equals 15 residues. V dropped 2 bases and J dropped 9; count of bases not matched to a gene: 11. CDR3 loop: CASSEPRTGFSRYTF. CDR3 sequence (DNA): TGTGCCAGCAGTGAACCAAGGACAGGGTTTTCCCGCTACACCTTC.

The V gene is TRBV7-6, the J gene TRBJ2-1, with D possibly matching TRBD2 (5 bases). Germline values: CDR1 SGHVS, CDR2 FNYEAQ. The V end lost 2 bases, the J end lost 3 bases, and 11 bases lay between the germline ends. The CDR3 totals 15 residues. CDR3: CASSLNLGVYNEQFF. CDR3 sequence (DNA): TGTGCCAGCAGCTTAAACCTGGGAGTCTACAATGAGCAGTTCTTC.

The chain uses TRBV9 and TRBJ1-1; TRBD1 aligns across 7 bases. The CDR3 is 15 amino acids. From germline, CDR1 is SGDLS and CDR2 YYNGEE. V lost 0 bases to trimming and J lost 8 bases; unmatched junction nucleotides: 10. CDR3 sequence reads: CASSVGQGASWEAFF. The CDR3 nucleotides read TGTGCCAGCAGCGTAGGACAGGGCGCATCCTGGGAAGCTTTCTTT.

This chain uses TRBV7-9 with TRBJ2-5; tentatively, D is TRBD1 (6 bases). Germline values: CDR1 SEHNR, CDR2 FQNEAQ (reference sequence). V was shortened by 3 bases and J by 5 bases, with 10 bases between the two germline ends. This CDR3 has 13 amino acids. CDR3 in DNA: TGTGCCAGCAGCTTGGGGGCTGAGGAGACCCAGTACTTC. Translating it yields CASSLGAEETQYF.

This clone was detected once. The chain uses TRBV12-2 and TRBJ1-1; the D call TRBD1 from the table was never checked on the DNA. TRBV12-2 is a pseudogene locus. CDR3 size: 18 residues. CDR3 residues: CASRSVPPGQGLNTEAFF. In nucleotides, the CDR3 is TGTGCAAGTCGCTCCGTACCCCCGGGACAGGGCTTAAACACTGAAGCTTTCTTT.

V is TRBV11-3 and J is TRBJ2-7; tentative D call: TRBD1 (5 bases). Trimming stripped 3 bases from V and 7 bases from J, with 13 bases between. This CDR3 has 13 amino acids. Germline loops: CDR1 SGHNT, CDR2 YENEEA. The CDR3 protein is CASSLAAGREQYF. The CDR3, as DNA: TGTGCCAGCAGCTTGGCGGCAGGGCGGGAGCAGTACTTC.

V and J are TRBV5-8 and TRBJ2-6, with no clear D. Trimming removed 4 bases from V and 6 bases from J, with 14 bases in between. This CDR3 has 15 residues. The V gene's germline CDR1 is SGHTS and CDR2 YDEGEE. This chain's CDR3 is CASSQVLRQANVLTF. The CDR3 DNA reads as TGTGCCAGCAGCCAGGTCCTCCGTCAGGCCAACGTCCTGACTTTC.

The chain links TRBV5-1 to TRBJ1-1; D is undetermined. This CDR3 is 14 amino acids long. Trimming cost V 4 bases and J 1 base, with 11 bases left between them. Germline V gives CDR1 SGHRS, CDR2 YFSETQ. The CDR3 coding sequence is TGCGCCAGCAGCCTACAGCCGCGGAACACTGAAGCTTTCTTT. It specifies CASSLQPRNTEAFF.

The V gene is TRBV5-6, the J gene TRBJ2-5; 12 bases are shared with TRBD1. The CDR3 is 15 residues long. CDR1 and CDR2 (germline): SGHDT, YYEEEE. Losses at the gene ends were 7 bases for V and 7 bases for J; bases not matched to a gene: 11. CDR3 in DNA: TGTGCCAGCTCCTCGACGGGACAGGGGGCCGGGACCCAGTACTTC. This translates into CASSSTGQGAGTQYF.

This clone was detected only once. The chain recombines TRBV9 with TRBJ2-3, with D uncertain. Trimming took 3 bases from V and 2 from J, leaving 7 bases between them. This CDR3 spans 13 amino acids. The germline gives CDR1 SGDLS, CDR2 YYNGEE. CDR3 sequence: CASSGLITDTQYF. The CDR3 region has the DNA TGTGCCAGCAGCGGGCTGATCACAGATACGCAGTATTTT.